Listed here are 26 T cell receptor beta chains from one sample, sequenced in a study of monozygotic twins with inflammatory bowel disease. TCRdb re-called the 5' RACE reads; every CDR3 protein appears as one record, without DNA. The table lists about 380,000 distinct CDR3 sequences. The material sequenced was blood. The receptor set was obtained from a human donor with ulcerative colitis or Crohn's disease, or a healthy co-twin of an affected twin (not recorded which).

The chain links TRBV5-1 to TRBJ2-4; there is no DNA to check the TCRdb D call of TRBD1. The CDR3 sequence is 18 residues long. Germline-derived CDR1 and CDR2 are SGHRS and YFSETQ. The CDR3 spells CASSDPGGTRGTKNIQYF.

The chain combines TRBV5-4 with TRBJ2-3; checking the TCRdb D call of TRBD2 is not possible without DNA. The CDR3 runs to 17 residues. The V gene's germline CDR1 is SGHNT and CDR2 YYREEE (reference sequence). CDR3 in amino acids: CASSLWGGAMIGDTQYF.

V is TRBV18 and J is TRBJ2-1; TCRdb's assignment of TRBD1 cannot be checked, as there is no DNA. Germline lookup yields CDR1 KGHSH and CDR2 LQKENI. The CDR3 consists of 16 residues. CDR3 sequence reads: CASSPTQGTFNNEQFF.

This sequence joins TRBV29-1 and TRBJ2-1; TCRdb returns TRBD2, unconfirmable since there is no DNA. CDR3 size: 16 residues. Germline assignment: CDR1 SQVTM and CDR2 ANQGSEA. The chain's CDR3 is CSVEGPFGRAYNEQFF.

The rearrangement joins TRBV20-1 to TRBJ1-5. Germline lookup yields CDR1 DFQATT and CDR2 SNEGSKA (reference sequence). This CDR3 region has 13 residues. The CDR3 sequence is CSARGDGDQPQHF.

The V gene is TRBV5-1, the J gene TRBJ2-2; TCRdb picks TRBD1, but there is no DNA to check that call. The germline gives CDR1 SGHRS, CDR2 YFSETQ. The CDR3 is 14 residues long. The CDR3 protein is CASSFNRGTGELFF.

The CDR3 here is CATLGLGHNEQFF. This chain uses TRBV10-3 with TRBJ2-1; TCRdb's D call of TRBD2 is untestable without DNA. The germline gives CDR1 ENHRY, CDR2 SYGVKD. This CDR3 spans 13 amino acids.

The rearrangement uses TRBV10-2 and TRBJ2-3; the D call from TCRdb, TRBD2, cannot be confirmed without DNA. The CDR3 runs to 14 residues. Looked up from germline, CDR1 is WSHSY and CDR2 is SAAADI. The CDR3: CASSDGGGTDTQYF.

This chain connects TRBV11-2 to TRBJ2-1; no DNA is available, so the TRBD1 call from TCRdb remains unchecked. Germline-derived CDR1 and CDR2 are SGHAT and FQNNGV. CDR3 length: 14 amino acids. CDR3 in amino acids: CASSPRTGSNEQFF.

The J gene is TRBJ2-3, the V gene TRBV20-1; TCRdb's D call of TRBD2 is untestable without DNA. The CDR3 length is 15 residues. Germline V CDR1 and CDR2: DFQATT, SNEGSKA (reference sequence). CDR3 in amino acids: CSASGGGQNTDTQYF.

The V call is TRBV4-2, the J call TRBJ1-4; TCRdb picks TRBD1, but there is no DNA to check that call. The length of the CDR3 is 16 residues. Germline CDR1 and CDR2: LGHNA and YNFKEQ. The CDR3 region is CASSQDMGQPNEKLFF.

Here the CDR3 reads CASTEGRGGLGVQYF. This rearrangement joins TRBV12-3 or TRBV12-4 to TRBJ2-3; TCRdb proposes TRBD2, but this gene call is untestable without DNA. The CDR3 spans 15 residues.

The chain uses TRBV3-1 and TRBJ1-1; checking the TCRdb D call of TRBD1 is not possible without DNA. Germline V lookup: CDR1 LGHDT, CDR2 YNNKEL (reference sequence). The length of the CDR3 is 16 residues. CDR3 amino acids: CASSQEGGGRSAEAFF.

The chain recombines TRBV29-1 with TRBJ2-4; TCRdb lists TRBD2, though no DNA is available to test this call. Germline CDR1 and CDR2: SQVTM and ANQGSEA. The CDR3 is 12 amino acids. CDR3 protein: CSVRDFLNIQYF.

This CDR3 is CASRDLGGEQFF. The V call is TRBV25-1, the J call TRBJ2-1; the TCRdb D gene call, TRBD1, has no DNA to confirm it. CDR1 and CDR2 from the germline V gene are MGHDK and SYGVNS. CDR3 length: 12 residues. Complete variable domain (other parts from reference TRBV25-1 and TRBJ2-1): EADIYQTPRYLVIGTGKKITLECSQTMGHDKMYWYQQDPGMELHLIHYSYGVNSTEKGDLSSESTVSRIRTEHFPLTLESARPSHTSQYLCASRDLGGEQFFGPGTRLTVL.

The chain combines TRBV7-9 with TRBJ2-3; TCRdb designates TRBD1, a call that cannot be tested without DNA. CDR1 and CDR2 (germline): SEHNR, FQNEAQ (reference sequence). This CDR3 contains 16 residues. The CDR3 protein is CAGPPPSGASTDTQYF. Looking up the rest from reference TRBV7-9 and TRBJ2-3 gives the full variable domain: DTGVSQNPRHKITKRGQNVTFRCDPISEHNRLYWYRQTLGQGPEFLTYFQNEAQLEKSRLLSDRFSAERPKGSFSTLEIQRTEQGDSAMYLCAGPPPSGASTDTQYFGPGTRLTVL.

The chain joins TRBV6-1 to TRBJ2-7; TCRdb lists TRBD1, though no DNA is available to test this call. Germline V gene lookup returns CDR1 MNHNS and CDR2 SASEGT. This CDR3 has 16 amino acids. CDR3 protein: CASRITGDRGISEQYF.

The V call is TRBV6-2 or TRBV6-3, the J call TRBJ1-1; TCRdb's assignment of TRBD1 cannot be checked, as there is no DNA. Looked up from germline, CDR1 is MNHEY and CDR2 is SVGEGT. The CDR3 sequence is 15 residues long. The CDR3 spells CASSYIWGLGAEAFF.

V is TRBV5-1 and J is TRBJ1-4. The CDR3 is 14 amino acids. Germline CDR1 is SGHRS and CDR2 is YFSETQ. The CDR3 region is CASSLELPPEKLFF.

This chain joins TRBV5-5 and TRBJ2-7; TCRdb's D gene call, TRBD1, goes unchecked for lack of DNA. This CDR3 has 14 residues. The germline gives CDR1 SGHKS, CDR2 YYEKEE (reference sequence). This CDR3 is CASRLAAGIYEQYF.

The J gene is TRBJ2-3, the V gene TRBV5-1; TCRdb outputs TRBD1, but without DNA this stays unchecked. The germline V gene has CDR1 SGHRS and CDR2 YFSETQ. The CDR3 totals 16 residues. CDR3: CASSSTQGIGTDTQYF.

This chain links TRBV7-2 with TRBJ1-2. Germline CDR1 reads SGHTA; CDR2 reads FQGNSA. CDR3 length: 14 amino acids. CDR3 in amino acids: CASSLERQPYGYTF.

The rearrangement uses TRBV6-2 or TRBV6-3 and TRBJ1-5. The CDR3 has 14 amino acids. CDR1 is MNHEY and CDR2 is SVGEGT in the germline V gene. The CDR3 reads CASSYRGENQPQHF.

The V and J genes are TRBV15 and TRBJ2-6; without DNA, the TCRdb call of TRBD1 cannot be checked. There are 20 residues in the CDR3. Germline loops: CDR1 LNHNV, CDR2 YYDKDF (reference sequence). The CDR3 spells CATSRGLTGTGRSGANVLTF.

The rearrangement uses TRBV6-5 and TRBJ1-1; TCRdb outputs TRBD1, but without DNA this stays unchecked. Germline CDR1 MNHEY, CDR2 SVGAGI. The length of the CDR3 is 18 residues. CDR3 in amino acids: CASSYSRRSGGMNTEAFF.

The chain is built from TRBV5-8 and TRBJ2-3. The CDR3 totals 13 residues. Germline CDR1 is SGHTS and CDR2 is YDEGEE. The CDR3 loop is CASSPGTLDTQYF.